This T cell receptor beta chain was identified during a study of cytomegalovirus exposure and HLA in healthy donors. Overall study: Falling in the Caucasian-associated ancestry cluster were 81% of 398 genotyped donors.

CDR3 size: 20 residues. PCR primers comprised 60 Vbeta and 13 Jbeta primers. Clones were sequenced by immunoSEQ multiplex PCR, and TCRdb holds only the in-frame ones, with some missing. This table holds 150,000 to 180,000 clones, 75% to 85% found once. The chain joins TRBV12-2 to TRBJ2-2; the table assigns TRBD1, which was not confirmed against the DNA. TRBV12-2 is an annotated pseudogene. The TCR was taken from a woman in her thirties or forties in good health and CMV-seropositive. Sequenced material: PBMCs. Written as DNA, the CDR3 is TGTGCAAGTCGCCGATTATCAGGGGAGTCCCAAAGATCGAACACCGGGGAGCTGTTTTTT. Protein: CASRRLSGESQRSNTGELFF.